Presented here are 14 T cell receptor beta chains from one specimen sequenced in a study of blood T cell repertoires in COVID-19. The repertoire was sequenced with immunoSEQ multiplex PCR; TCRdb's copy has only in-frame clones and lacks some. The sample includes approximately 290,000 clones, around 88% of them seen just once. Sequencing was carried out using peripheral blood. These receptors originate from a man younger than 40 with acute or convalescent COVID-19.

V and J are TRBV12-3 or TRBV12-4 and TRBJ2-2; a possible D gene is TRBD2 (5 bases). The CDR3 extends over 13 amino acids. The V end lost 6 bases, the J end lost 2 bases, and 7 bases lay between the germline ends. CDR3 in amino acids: CASRRGNTGELFF. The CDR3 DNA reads TGTGCCAGCAGACGGGGAAACACCGGGGAGCTGTTTTTT.

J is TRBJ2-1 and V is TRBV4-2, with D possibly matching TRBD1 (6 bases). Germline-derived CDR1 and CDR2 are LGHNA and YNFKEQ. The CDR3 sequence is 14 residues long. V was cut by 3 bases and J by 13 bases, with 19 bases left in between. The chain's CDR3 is CASSQAGTGLEQFF. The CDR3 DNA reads TGTGCCAGCAGCCAGGCCGGAACAGGGTTGGAACAGTTCTTC.

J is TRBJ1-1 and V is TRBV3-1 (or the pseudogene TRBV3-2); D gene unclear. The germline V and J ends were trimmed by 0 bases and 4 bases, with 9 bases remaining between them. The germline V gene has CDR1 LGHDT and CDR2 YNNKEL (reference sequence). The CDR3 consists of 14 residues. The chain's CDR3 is CASSQEAGLTEAFF. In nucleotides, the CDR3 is TGTGCCAGCAGCCAAGAAGCGGGTCTCACTGAAGCTTTCTTT.

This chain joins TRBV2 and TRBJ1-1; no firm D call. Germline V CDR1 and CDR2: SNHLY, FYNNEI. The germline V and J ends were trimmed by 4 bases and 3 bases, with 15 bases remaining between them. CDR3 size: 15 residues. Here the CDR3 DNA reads TGTGCCAGCAGTGTGTTCACCCGGGGAGACACTGAAGCTTTCTTT. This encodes CASSVFTRGDTEAFF.

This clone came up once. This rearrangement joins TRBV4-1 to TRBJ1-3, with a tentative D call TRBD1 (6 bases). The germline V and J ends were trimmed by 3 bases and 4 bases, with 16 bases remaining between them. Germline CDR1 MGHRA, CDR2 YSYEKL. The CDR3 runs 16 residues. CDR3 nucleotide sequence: TGCGCCAGCAGCCATCCCGCCAGGGGTGTGGGAAACACCATATATTTT. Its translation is CASSHPARGVGNTIYF.

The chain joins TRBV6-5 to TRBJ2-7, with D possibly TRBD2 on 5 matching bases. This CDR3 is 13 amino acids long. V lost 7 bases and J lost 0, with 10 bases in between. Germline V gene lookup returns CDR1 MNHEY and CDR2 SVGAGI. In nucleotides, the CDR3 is TGTGCCAGCAAAGCGGTAAGCTCCTACGAGCAGTACTTC. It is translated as CASKAVSSYEQYF.

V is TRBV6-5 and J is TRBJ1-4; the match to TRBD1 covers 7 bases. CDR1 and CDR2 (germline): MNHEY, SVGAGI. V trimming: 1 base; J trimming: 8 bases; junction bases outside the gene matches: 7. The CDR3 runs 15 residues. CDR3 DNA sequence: TGTGCCAGCAGTTACTTGACAGGGACCCGAGAAAAACTGTTTTTT. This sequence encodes CASSYLTGTREKLFF.

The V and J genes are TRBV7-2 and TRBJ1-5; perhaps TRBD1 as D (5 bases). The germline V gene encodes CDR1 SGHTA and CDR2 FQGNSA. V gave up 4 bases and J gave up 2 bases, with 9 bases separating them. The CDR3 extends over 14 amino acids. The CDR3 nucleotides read TGTGCCAGCAGCTGGCGGGGCGGCAATCAGCCCCAGCATTTT. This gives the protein CASSWRGGNQPQHF. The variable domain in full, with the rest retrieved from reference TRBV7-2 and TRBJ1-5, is GAGVSQSPSNKVTEKGKDVELRCDPISGHTALYWYRQSLGQGLEFLIYFQGNSAPDKSGLPSDRFSAERTGGSVSTLTIQRTQQEDSAVYLCASSWRGGNQPQHFGDGTRLSIL.

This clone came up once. CDR3 coding DNA: TGTGCCAGCAGCCGCAGGACTAGCGGTTACGAGCAGTACTTC. Its translation is CASSRRTSGYEQYF. The rearrangement uses TRBV3-1 (or the pseudogene TRBV3-2) and TRBJ2-7, with TRBD2 matching over 10 bases. There are 14 residues in the CDR3. With V trimmed by 4 bases and J by 4 bases, 4 bases remained unmatched. Germline V CDR1 and CDR2: LGHDT, YNNKEL (reference sequence).

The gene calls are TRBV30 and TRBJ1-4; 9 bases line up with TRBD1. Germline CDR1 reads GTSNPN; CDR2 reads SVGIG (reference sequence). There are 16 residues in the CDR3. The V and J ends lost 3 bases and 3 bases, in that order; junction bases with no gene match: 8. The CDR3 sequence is CAWRKQGAGSNEKLFF. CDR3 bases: TGTGCCTGGAGGAAACAGGGGGCCGGTTCTAATGAAAAACTGTTTTTT.

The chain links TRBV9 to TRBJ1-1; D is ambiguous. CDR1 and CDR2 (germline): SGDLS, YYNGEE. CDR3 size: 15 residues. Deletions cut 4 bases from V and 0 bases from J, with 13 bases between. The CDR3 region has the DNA TGTGCCAGCAGCCCCTCGATACATATGAACACTGAAGCTTTCTTT. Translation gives CASSPSIHMNTEAFF.

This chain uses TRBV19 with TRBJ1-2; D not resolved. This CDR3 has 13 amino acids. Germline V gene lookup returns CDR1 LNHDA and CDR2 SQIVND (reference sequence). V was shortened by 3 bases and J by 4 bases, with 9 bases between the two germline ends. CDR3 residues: CASSIQDFYGYTF. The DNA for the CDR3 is TGTGCCAGTAGTATCCAGGATTTCTATGGCTACACCTTC.

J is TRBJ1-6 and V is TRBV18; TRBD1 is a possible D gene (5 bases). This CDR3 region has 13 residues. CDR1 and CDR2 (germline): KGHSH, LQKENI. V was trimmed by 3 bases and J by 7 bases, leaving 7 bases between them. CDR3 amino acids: CASSPGGNSPLHF. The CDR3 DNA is TGTGCCAGCTCACCTGGGGGGAATTCACCCCTCCACTTT.

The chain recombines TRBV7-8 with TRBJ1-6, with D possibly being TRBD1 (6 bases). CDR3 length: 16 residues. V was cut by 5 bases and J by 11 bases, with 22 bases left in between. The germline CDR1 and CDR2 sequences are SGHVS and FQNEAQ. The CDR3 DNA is TGTGCCAGCAGCCGGGAAAAATACAGGGTACCGGCACCCCTCCACTTT. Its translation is CASSREKYRVPAPLHF.